These 16 T cell receptor beta chains were all obtained from the same sample, sequenced in a study of blood T cell repertoires in COVID-19. The protocol was immunoSEQ multiplex PCR, while the TCRdb copy is restricted to in-frame clones and leaves out a portion. The top ten hold 3% to 4% of the sample, which has some 490,000 clones, over 75% seen once. The sequenced material came from peripheral blood. The receptors shown here come from a human donor in a cohort sampled during active COVID-19.

This chain connects TRBV6-5 to TRBJ2-7; a weak D match, TRBD1 (6 bases). The CDR3 is made up of 16 amino acids. Germline V lookup: CDR1 MNHEY, CDR2 SVGAGI. Trimming pared 0 bases from V and 1 base from J, leaving 13 bases between. DNA for the CDR3: TGTGCCAGCAGTTACTCTATAACAGGGAGTTCCTACGAGCAGTACTTC. It codes for CASSYSITGSSYEQYF.

This clone was observed a few times. The chain combines TRBV7-9 with TRBJ2-7; TRBD2 aligns across 8 bases. The CDR3 runs 17 residues. V lost 4 bases to trimming and J lost 0 bases; unmatched junction nucleotides: 11. Germline assignment: CDR1 SEHNR and CDR2 FQNEAQ (reference sequence). Written as DNA, the CDR3 is TGTGCCAGCAGCTCCCCCAATAGCGGGGCCTCCTCCTACGAGCAGTACTTC. It encodes CASSSPNSGASSYEQYF.

The V call is TRBV5-5, the J call TRBJ2-3; 8 bases line up with TRBD2. Germline V CDR1 and CDR2: SGHKS, YYEKEE (reference sequence). Germline trimming cut 1 base from V and 8 bases from J; bases unmatched to any gene: 6. The CDR3 has 14 residues. CDR3 amino acids: CASSLSGGLATQYF. The DNA of the CDR3 is TGTGCCAGCAGCTTGTCGGGGGGGCTTGCTACGCAGTATTTT. Supplemented by reference TRBV5-5 and TRBJ2-3, the full variable domain reads DAGVTQSPTHLIKTRGQQVTLRCSPISGHKSVSWYQQVLGQGPQFIFQYYEKEERGRGNFPDRFSARQFPNYSSELNVNALLLGDSALYLCASSLSGGLATQYFGPGTRLTVL.

The chain links TRBV5-8 to TRBJ1-1, with D possibly TRBD1 on 5 matching bases. This CDR3 contains 16 residues. Germline CDR1 reads SGHTS; CDR2 reads YDEGEE. V was pared by 4 bases and J by 6 bases, with 22 bases between. The CDR3 loop is CASSHLLGQGRSEAFF. CDR3 sequence (DNA): TGTGCCAGCAGCCACCTACTGGGGCAGGGTCGCTCTGAAGCTTTCTTT.

This chain uses TRBV27 with TRBJ2-5, with 16 bases fitting TRBD2. V lost 6 bases, J lost 5 bases, and 12 bases stayed unmatched. This CDR3 spans 18 amino acids. The germline CDR1 and CDR2 sequences are MNHEY and SMNVEV (reference sequence). As DNA, the CDR3 is TGTGCCAGCAGCCGCGGGACTAGCGGGAGGGGCTTTAGGGAGACCCAGTACTTC. It encodes CASSRGTSGRGFRETQYF.

Written as DNA, the CDR3 is TGTGCCAGCTCACCTGCAGGGGGCTCGGCCGAAGCTTTCTTT. Its translation: CASSPAGGSAEAFF. V gene TRBV18 combines with J gene TRBJ1-1; 8 positions agree with TRBD1. This CDR3 spans 14 amino acids. J gave up 8 bases and V 3 bases, and 8 bases lay outside the gene matches. Looked up from germline, CDR1 is KGHSH and CDR2 is LQKENI.

This clone has only a few counts. The chain uses TRBV3-1 (or the pseudogene TRBV3-2) and TRBJ1-2; 11 bases agree with TRBD1. Looked up from germline, CDR1 is LGHDT and CDR2 is YNNKEL (reference sequence). This CDR3 is built from 14 residues. The ends lost 4 bases at V and 8 bases at J; junction bases unmatched: 6. The CDR3 coding sequence is TGTGCCAGCAGCCTTCGGACAGGGGGCGGGGGCTACACCTTC. This gives the protein CASSLRTGGGGYTF.

This clone was seen once. The same CDR3 also results from other DNA sequences found in this sample. The chain is built from TRBV19 and TRBJ2-5; 9 nucleotides match TRBD2. The CDR3 contains 15 residues. Germline loops: CDR1 LNHDA, CDR2 SQIVND (reference sequence). V dropped 2 bases and J dropped 3; count of bases not matched to a gene: 4. The CDR3 bases are TGTGCCAGTAGTATACTGAGCGGGGGGAAAGAGACCCAGTACTTC. It specifies CASSILSGGKETQYF.

The V and J genes are TRBV19 and TRBJ2-1; the match to TRBD2 covers 11 bases. The V gene end was trimmed by 1 base and the J gene end by 4 bases; junction bases not matched to a gene: 6. The CDR3 consists of 17 residues. Germline lookup yields CDR1 LNHDA and CDR2 SQIVND (reference sequence). CDR3 DNA sequence: TGTGCCAGTAGTATAGCTCGGGGGACTAGCGGATACAATGAGCAGTTCTTC. Encoded protein: CASSIARGTSGYNEQFF.

This chain joins TRBV27 and TRBJ2-3; 8 positions agree with TRBD2. CDR1 and CDR2 (germline): MNHEY, SMNVEV (reference sequence). The V segment lost 3 bases and the J segment 6 bases; nucleotides outside the gene matches: 5. The length of the CDR3 is 14 residues. The CDR3 is CASSFGLAVDTQYF. The CDR3 nucleotides read TGTGCCAGCAGTTTTGGACTAGCTGTGGATACGCAGTATTTT.

The sample holds one count of this clone. The chain links TRBV10-3 to TRBJ2-2; 9 bases fit TRBD1. CDR3 length: 16 amino acids. Germline V gene data show CDR1 as ENHRY and CDR2 as SYGVKD. V lost 6 bases, J lost 4 bases, and 9 bases stayed unmatched. The CDR3 DNA sequence: TGTGCCATCAGACCCGGACAGGGGTTGCTCACCGGGGAGCTGTTTTTT. The encoded protein is CAIRPGQGLLTGELFF.

The chain couples TRBV6-1 to TRBJ1-4; D perhaps matches TRBD1 (5 bases). Looked up from germline, CDR1 is MNHNS and CDR2 is SASEGT. V lost 2 bases and J 8 bases, leaving 6 bases between the germline ends. The CDR3 consists of 12 residues. CDR3 in amino acids: CASSENREKLFF. Here the CDR3 DNA reads TGTGCCAGCAGTGAAAACAGGGAAAAACTGTTTTTT.

The chain employs TRBV7-2 and TRBJ1-1; D is unclear. Germline V CDR1 and CDR2: SGHTA, FQGNSA. CDR3 length: 16 amino acids. V gave up 1 base and J gave up 4 bases, with 16 bases separating them. The CDR3 here is CASSLGAGGRFTEAFF. The CDR3 DNA follows: TGTGCCAGCAGCTTAGGTGCTGGAGGGCGGTTCACTGAAGCTTTCTTT.

The gene calls are TRBV14 and TRBJ2-3; TRBD2 aligns across 8 bases. Germline lookup yields CDR1 SGHDN and CDR2 FVKESK. The CDR3 contains 20 residues. Unmatched junction bases numbered 18, after V lost 0 bases and J lost 4 bases. In DNA, the CDR3 is TGTGCCAGCAGCCAAGAACGGCCCGTTTATGCCGGGAGGGATCCAGATACGCAGTATTTT. Amino acid sequence: CASSQERPVYAGRDPDTQYF.

This clone was seen just once. The rearrangement joins TRBV6-2 or TRBV6-3 to TRBJ2-2, with TRBD2 matching 14 bases. Germline values: CDR1 MNHEY, CDR2 SVGEGT. Germline trimming cut 4 bases from V and 5 bases from J; bases unmatched to any gene: 12. The CDR3 has 19 amino acids. DNA for the CDR3: TGTGCCAGCAGTTCGAGCTCCGGGACTAGCGGGAGTTATACCGGGGAGCTGTTTTTT. Protein sequence: CASSSSSGTSGSYTGELFF.

This clone turned up a few times. The chain recombines TRBV5-6 with TRBJ1-4; D remains unclear. CDR1 and CDR2 from the germline V gene are SGHDT and YYEEEE. The CDR3 is made up of 17 amino acids. V was clipped by 9 bases and J by 3 bases, with 24 bases between them. DNA of the CDR3: TGTGCCACCTTAAATACTCCCGCGGGAGGAGCTAATGAAAAACTGTTTTTT. This gives the protein CATLNTPAGGANEKLFF. Using reference TRBV5-6 and TRBJ1-4 for the parts outside the CDR3, the full variable domain is DAGVTQSPTHLIKTRGQQVTLRCSPKSGHDTVSWYQQALGQGPQFIFQYYEEEERQRGNFPDRFSGHQFPNYSSELNVNALLLGDSALYLCATLNTPAGGANEKLFFGSGTQLSVL.